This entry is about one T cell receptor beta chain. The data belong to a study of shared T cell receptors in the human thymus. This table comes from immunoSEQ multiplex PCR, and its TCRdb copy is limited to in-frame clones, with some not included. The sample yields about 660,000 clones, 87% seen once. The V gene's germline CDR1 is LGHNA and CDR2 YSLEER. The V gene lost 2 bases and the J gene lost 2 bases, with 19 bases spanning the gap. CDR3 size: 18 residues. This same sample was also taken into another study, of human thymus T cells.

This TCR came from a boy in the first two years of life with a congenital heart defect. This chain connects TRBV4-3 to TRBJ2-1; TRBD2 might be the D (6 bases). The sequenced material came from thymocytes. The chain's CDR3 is CASSQRLPGLATYNEQFF. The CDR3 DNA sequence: TGCGCCAGCAGCCAAAGACTACCGGGACTGGCGACCTACAATGAGCAGTTCTTC.